What follows is one T cell receptor (beta chain) and its context. The target antigen is unknown. This sample is part of a study of blood T cells in healthy people across ages. Findings of the study overall: The study found TCR beta diversity correlated strongly with naive T cell percentage. Diversity figures based on one million T cells were deemed too low.

Donor samples were obtained from healthy Caucasian individuals from Russia, aged about 6 to 95. V lost 1 base, J lost 11 bases, and 22 bases lay in between. This CDR3 comprises 16 residues. CDR1 is KGHDR, CDR2 SFDVKD, per germline. A sample-barcoded 5' primer and a J-beta primer mix were used in a second PCR of about 6 to 11 cycles. Template switching added a 12-random-nucleotide identifier to every cDNA molecule. TCRdb used MiXCR to reprocess the 5' RACE reads, holding one entry per CDR3 protein. The table lists under 850,000 distinct CDR3 sequences, 30% to 45% of them singletons. The chain couples TRBV24-1 to TRBJ2-5; tentatively, D is TRBD1 (5 bases). Sequenced sample: blood. This receptor was obtained from a man between 18 and 29 years old in good health. The CDR3, as DNA: TGTGCCACCAGTGATTTAAAGAGACAGCGCGGCAATGAGCAGTACTTC. Amino acids: CATSDLKRQRGNEQYF.